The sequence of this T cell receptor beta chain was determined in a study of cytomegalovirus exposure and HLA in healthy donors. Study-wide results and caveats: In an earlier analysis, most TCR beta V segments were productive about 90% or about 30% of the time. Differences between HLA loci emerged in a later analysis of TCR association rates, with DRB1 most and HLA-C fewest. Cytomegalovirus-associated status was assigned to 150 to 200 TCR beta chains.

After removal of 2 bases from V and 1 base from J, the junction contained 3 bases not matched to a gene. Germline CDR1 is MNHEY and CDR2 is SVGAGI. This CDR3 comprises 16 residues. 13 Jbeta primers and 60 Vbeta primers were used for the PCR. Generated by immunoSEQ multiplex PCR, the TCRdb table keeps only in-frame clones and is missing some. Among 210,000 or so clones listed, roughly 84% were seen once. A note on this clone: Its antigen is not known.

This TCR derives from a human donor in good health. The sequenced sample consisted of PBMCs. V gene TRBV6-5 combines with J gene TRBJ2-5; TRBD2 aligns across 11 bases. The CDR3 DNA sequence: TGTGCCAGCAGTTACCGACTAGCGGGACTCCAAGAGACCCAGTACTTC. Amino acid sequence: CASSYRLAGLQETQYF.